This T cell receptor beta chain is drawn from a study of shared clonotypes between healthy human individuals. Study-wide context: Contributing individuals were two females and a few males aged 18 to 49. Used for every donor were three CD4 naive, three CD4 memory, two CD8 naive and one CD8 memory plate.

Sequencing used immunoSEQ multiplex PCR; TCRdb keeps in-frame clones, though not all of them. Of around 610,000 clones listed, approximately 96% are singletons. This CDR3 spans 14 amino acids. Per germline, CDR1 MNHEY and CDR2 SMNVEV (reference sequence). The ends were cut back, 3 bases at V and 1 base at J, with 9 bases in the middle. On this clone: Its cognate antigen is unknown.

Study-wide findings and caveats: Memory subsets had estimated richness that was generally smaller than that of naive subsets.

Naive CD8 populations comprised CD45RO-negative cells positively selected for CCR7, excluding terminally differentiated effector memory CD45RA+ cells. All of the donors resided in Nashville, Tennessee, and each was a Caucasian adult. This rearrangement joins TRBV27 to TRBJ1-1; no definite D call. The sequence came from a woman aged 30 to 39 in good health. Sequencing used naive CD8+ T cells sorted from blood. This chain's CDR3 is CASSFYPRNTEAFF. The CDR3 nucleotides are TGTGCCAGCAGTTTTTACCCCCGGAACACTGAAGCTTTCTTT.